The sample holds a few counts of the clone carrying this T cell receptor (beta chain). The data stem from a study of blood T cells in healthy people across ages. Sample-barcoded 5' priming and a J-beta primer mix drove a second PCR of 7 to 11 cycles. One entry per CDR3 protein, called by TCRdb with MiXCR from the 5' RACE reads. Of hundreds of thousands of distinct CDR3 sequences in the sample, about 47% were seen once. The CDR3 contains 18 residues. CDR1 and CDR2 from the germline V gene are LNHDA and SQIVND (reference sequence). Trimming removed 4 bases from V and 0 bases from J, with 18 bases in between. The extraction recovered at least 6 micrograms of total RNA per sample.

The source is a man aged 80 or over in good health. Sequencing was done on a sample of blood. The rearrangement links TRBV19 to TRBJ1-4; unclear D gene. CDR3 DNA sequence: TGTGCCAGTAGTACAGGACGAAGGCCATGGGCAACTAATGAAAAACTGTTTTTT. Translated, it gives CASSTGRRPWATNEKLFF.